One sample yielded the 16 T cell receptor beta chains listed below, sequenced in a study of cytomegalovirus exposure and HLA in healthy donors. TCRdb's copy holds only in-frame clones and misses some; the assay was immunoSEQ multiplex PCR. The sample yields fewer than 250,000 clones, approximately 87% seen once. Sequenced input: PBMCs. The receptors stem from a man between 18 and 35 years old in good health and CMV-seronegative.

The chain carries TRBV25-1 and TRBJ2-3, with 9 bases fitting TRBD1. Looked up from germline, CDR1 is MGHDK and CDR2 is SYGVNS. The CDR3 is 16 residues long. The ends lost 6 bases at V and 1 base at J; junction bases unmatched: 8. The CDR3 region has the DNA TGTGCCAGCAGCCCTTTCCGGACAGGGGGCACAGATACGCAGTATTTT. Its translation is CASSPFRTGGTDTQYF.

Only a few counts were recorded for this clone. V and J are TRBV5-1 and TRBJ1-6; TRBD1 aligns across 8 bases. J lost 9 bases, V lost 3 bases, and 5 bases had no gene match. Germline V CDR1 and CDR2: SGHRS, YFSETQ. The CDR3 spans 14 residues. The CDR3 reads CASSSRGHSSPLHF. CDR3 DNA sequence: TGCGCCAGCAGCTCCAGGGGGCATTCTTCACCCCTCCACTTT.

J is TRBJ2-2 and V is TRBV7-2, with 9 bases lining up with TRBD2. There are 14 residues in the CDR3. CDR1 is SGHTA and CDR2 is FQGNSA in the germline V gene. J was trimmed by 6 bases and V by 3 bases; bases with no gene match: 2. In DNA form, the CDR3 reads TGTGCCAGCAGCTTTCTAGCGGGGTCCGGGGAGCTGTTTTTT. It encodes CASSFLAGSGELFF.

The chain combines TRBV2 with TRBJ1-2; weak D call: TRBD1 (6 bases). The CDR3 is made up of 15 amino acids. Per the germline V gene, CDR1 is SNHLY and CDR2 is FYNNEI. Trimming left V 7 bases short and J 4 bases short, with 19 bases between. This CDR3 reads CASNWRPGDSYGYTF. CDR3 nucleotide sequence: TGTGCCAGCAATTGGCGACCAGGGGATAGCTATGGCTACACCTTC.

V usage is TRBV7-2 and J usage is TRBJ2-7; a weak D match, TRBD1 (6 bases). Per the germline V gene, CDR1 is SGHTA and CDR2 is FQGNSA. This CDR3 contains 15 residues. V was clipped by 5 bases and J by 2 bases, with 16 bases between them. The CDR3: CASSPDRDTTYEQYF. The CDR3 DNA reads TGTGCCAGCAGCCCCGACCGGGACACAACCTACGAGCAGTACTTC.

Here the CDR3 DNA reads TGTGCCAGCAGTTCCGGGACAGGGAACACTGAAGCTTTCTTT. Translating gives CASSSGTGNTEAFF. The chain couples TRBV7-9 to TRBJ1-1; 8 nucleotides align to TRBD1. V shed 6 bases and J 1 base; nucleotides not matched to a gene: 4. CDR3 length: 14 amino acids. In germline, CDR1 is SEHNR, CDR2 FQNEAQ (reference sequence).

The rearrangement links TRBV2 to TRBJ2-7, with 10 bases fitting TRBD2. This CDR3 spans 15 amino acids. CDR1 and CDR2 from the germline V gene are SNHLY and FYNNEI. V shed 2 bases, J shed 2 bases, and the junction held 3 bases outside the gene matches. This CDR3 is CASSESSGGAYEQYF. Written as DNA, the CDR3 is TGTGCCAGCAGTGAATCGAGCGGGGGGGCCTACGAGCAGTACTTC.

This clone was picked up a small number of times. The V call is TRBV7-8, the J call TRBJ2-7; TRBD1 agrees at 8 bases. V gave up 2 bases and J gave up 2 bases; unmatched junction bases: 2. This CDR3 has 14 residues. Germline lookup yields CDR1 SGHVS and CDR2 FQNEAQ. For the CDR3, the DNA is TGTGCCAGCAGCTTATCCAGGGGGCCCTACGAGCAGTACTTC. Amino acid sequence: CASSLSRGPYEQYF.

V is TRBV19 and J is TRBJ2-1; D remains unclear. CDR3 length equals 12 residues. The germline CDR1 and CDR2 sequences are LNHDA and SQIVND (reference sequence). V dropped 0 bases and J dropped 13 bases, with 10 bases sitting between them. The CDR3 here is CASSIDRRNQFF. The CDR3 DNA is TGTGCCAGTAGTATAGATCGCAGGAATCAGTTCTTC.

This chain joins TRBV9 and TRBJ2-2; TRBD1 matches at 8 bases. From germline, CDR1 is SGDLS and CDR2 YYNGEE. The length of the CDR3 is 14 residues. J gave up 6 bases and V 3 bases, and 4 bases lay outside the gene matches. In nucleotides, the CDR3 is TGTGCCAGCAGCGCCGGACAGGGTCCCGGGGAGCTGTTTTTT. Translated, it gives CASSAGQGPGELFF.

The chain uses TRBV6-5 and TRBJ2-7, with 8 bases that match TRBD2. The CDR3 runs 14 residues. V dropped 2 bases and J dropped 4; count of bases not matched to a gene: 4. Germline CDR1 is MNHEY and CDR2 is SVGAGI. DNA for the CDR3: TGTGCCAGCAGTTACCAGCGGGGGAATTACGAGCAGTACTTC. Translating it yields CASSYQRGNYEQYF.

The rearrangement links TRBV5-1 to TRBJ1-4; D gene uncertain. Between the trimmed V and J ends, which lost 4 bases and 0 bases, there was a span of 13 bases. Germline CDR1 SGHRS, CDR2 YFSETQ. The CDR3 loop spans 16 amino acids. The CDR3 DNA follows: TGCGCCAGCAGCCCTACTGTTCAGGCAACTAATGAAAAACTGTTTTTT. Protein: CASSPTVQATNEKLFF. The full variable domain, completed using reference TRBV5-1 and TRBJ1-4, is KAGVTQTPRYLIKTRGQQVTLSCSPISGHRSVSWYQQTPGQGLQFLFEYFSETQRNKGNFPGRFSGRQFSNSRSEMNVSTLELGDSALYLCASSPTVQATNEKLFFGSGTQLSVL.

The genes are TRBV10-3 and TRBJ2-2; no definite D call. Germline CDR1 is ENHRY and CDR2 is SYGVKD. The CDR3 runs 15 residues. Trimming cost V 7 bases and J 0 bases, with 12 bases left between them. CDR3 protein: CAIKESGPNTGELFF. CDR3 in DNA: TGTGCCATCAAGGAATCGGGTCCGAACACCGGGGAGCTGTTTTTT.

This clone is labeled medium-sized. The V gene is TRBV27, the J gene TRBJ2-3; 7 bases align to TRBD1. This CDR3 has 13 residues. Germline V gene lookup returns CDR1 MNHEY and CDR2 SMNVEV (reference sequence). Trimming took 6 bases from V and 3 from J; bases not matched to a gene: 3. The CDR3 region is CASRSTGTDTQYF. CDR3 bases: TGTGCCAGCAGGTCGACAGGGACAGATACGCAGTATTTT.

V is TRBV5-1 and J is TRBJ1-2, with 7 bases aligning to TRBD1. Germline V gives CDR1 SGHRS, CDR2 YFSETQ. This CDR3 region has 15 residues. J gave up 1 base and V 1 base, and 4 bases lay outside the gene matches. In DNA form, the CDR3 reads TGCGCCAGCAGCTTGCCGACAGGGCGTAACTATGGCTACACCTTC. Amino acids: CASSLPTGRNYGYTF.

The gene calls are TRBV5-1 and TRBJ2-7; maybe TRBD1 (6 bases). This CDR3 has 15 amino acids. Trimming shortened V by 4 bases and J by 4 bases, and 18 bases separated the two germline ends. The germline V gene has CDR1 SGHRS and CDR2 YFSETQ. CDR3 residues: CASSIHQTGSYEQYF. CDR3 sequence (DNA): TGCGCCAGCAGCATTCATCAGACAGGCTCTTACGAGCAGTACTTC.